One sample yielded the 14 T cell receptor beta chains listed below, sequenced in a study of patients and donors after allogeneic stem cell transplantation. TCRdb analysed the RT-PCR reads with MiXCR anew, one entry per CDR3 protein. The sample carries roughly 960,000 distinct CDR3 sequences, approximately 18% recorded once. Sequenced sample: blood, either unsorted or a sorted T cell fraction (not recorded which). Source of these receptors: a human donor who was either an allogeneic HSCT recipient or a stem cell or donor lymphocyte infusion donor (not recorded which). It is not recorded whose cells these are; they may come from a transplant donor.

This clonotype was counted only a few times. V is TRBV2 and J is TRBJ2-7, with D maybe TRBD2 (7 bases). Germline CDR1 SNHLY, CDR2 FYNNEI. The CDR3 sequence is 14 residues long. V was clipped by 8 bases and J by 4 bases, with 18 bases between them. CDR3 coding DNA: TGTGCCAGCGGAACGGGAAGGGGGGGGTACGAGCAGTACTTC. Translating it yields CASGTGRGGYEQYF.

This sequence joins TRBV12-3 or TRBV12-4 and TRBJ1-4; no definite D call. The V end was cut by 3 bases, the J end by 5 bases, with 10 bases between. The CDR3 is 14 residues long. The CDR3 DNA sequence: TGTGCCAGCAGTTTCCCGAAGGGAAATGAAAAACTGTTTTTT. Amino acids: CASSFPKGNEKLFF.

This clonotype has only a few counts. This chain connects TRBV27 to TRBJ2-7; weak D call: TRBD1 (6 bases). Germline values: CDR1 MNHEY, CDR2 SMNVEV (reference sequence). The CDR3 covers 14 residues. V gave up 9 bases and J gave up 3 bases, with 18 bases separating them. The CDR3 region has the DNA TGTGCCAGTAGCAGGGGATCTACGGTCTACGAGCAGTACTTC. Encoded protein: CASSRGSTVYEQYF.

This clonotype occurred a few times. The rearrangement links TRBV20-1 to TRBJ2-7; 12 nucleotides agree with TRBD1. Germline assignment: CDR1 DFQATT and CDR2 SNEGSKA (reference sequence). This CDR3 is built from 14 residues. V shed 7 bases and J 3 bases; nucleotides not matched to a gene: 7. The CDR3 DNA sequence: TGCAGTGGTGGCGGGACAGGGGGCATCTACGAGCAGTACTTC. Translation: CSGGGTGGIYEQYF.

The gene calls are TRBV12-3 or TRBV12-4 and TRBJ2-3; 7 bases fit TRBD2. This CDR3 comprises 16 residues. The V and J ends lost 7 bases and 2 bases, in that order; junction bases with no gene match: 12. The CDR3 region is CASTRVGGGFTDTQYF. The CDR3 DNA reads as TGTGCCAGCACCCGAGTGGGGGGAGGGTTCACAGATACGCAGTATTTT.

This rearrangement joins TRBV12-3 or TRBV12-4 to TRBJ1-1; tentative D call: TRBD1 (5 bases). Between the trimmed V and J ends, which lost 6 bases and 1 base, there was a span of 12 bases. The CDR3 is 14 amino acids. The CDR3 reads CASSIGTGNTEAFF. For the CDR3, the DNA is TGTGCCAGCAGCATCGGGACGGGGAACACTGAAGCTTTCTTT.

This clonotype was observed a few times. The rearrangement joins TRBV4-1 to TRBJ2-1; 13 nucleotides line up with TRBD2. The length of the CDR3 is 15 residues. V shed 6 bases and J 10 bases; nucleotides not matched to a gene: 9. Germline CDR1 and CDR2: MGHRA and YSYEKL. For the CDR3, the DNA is TGCGCCAGCAGGACTAGCGGGGGGTCAACCCGGGAGCAGTTCTTC. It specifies CASRTSGGSTREQFF.

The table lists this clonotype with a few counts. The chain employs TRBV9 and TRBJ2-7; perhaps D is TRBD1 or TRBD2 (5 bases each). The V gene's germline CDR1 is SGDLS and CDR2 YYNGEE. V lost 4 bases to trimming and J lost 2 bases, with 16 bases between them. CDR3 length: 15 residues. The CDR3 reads CASSPTAVTTYEQYF. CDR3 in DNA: TGTGCCAGCAGCCCGACAGCGGTCACAACCTACGAGCAGTACTTC.

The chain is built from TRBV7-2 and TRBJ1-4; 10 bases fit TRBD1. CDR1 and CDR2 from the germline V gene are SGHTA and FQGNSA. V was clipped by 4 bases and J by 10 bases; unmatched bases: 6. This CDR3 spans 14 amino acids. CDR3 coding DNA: TGTGCCAGCAGCTCCGGACAGGGGGAGAGAAAACTGTTTTTT. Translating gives CASSSGQGERKLFF.

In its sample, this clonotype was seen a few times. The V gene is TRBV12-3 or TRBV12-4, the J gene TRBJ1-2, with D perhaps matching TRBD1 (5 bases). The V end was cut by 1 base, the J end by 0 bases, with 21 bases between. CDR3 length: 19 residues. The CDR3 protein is CASSLGWDSRGGSNYGYTF. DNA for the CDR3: TGTGCCAGCAGTTTAGGTTGGGACTCCCGCGGGGGGTCTAACTATGGCTACACCTTC.

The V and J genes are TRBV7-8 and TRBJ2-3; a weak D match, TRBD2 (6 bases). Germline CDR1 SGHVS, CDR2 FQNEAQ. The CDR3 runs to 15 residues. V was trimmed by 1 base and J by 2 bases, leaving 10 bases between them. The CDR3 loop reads CASSLVLANTDTQYF. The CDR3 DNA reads TGTGCCAGCAGCTTAGTTCTAGCGAACACAGATACGCAGTATTTT. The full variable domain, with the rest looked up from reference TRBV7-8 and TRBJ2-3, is GAGVSQSPRYKVAKRGQDVALRCDPISGHVSLFWYQQALGQGPEFLTYFQNEAQLDKSGLPSDRFFAERPEGSVSTLKIQRTQQEDSAVYLCASSLVLANTDTQYFGPGTRLTVL.

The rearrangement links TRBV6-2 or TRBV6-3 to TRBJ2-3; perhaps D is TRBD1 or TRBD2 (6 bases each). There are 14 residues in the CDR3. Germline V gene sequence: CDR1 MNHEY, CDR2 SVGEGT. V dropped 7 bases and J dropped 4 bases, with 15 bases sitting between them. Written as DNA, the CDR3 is TGTGCCAGCACCTCCGGAGGGGGACCAGATACGCAGTATTTT. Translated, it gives CASTSGGGPDTQYF.

The CDR3 sequence is CASSLERDASYEQYF. The CDR3, as DNA: TGTGCCAGCAGCCTAGAGAGGGACGCATCCTACGAGCAGTACTTC. The chain carries TRBV11-1 and TRBJ2-7, with D perhaps matching TRBD1 or TRBD2 (5 bases each). The CDR3 totals 15 residues. Trimming left V 5 bases short and J 1 base short, with 15 bases between. Germline loops: CDR1 SGHAT, CDR2 FQDESV (reference sequence).

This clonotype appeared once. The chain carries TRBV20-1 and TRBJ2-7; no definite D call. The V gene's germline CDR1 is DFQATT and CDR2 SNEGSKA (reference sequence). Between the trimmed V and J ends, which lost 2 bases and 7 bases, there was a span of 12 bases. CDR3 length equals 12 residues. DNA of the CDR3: TGCAGTGCTAGATCCCTATCGTGGGAGCAGTACTTC. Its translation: CSARSLSWEQYF.